This TCR beta chain stems from a study of beta chain features in type 1 diabetes. About the research overall: Examination covered some 99,000,000 sorted cells spanning all samples.

This clone has more than one count but fewer than ten. As yet, its antigen is unknown. Reverse transcribing all isolated RNA meant expressed TCRB transcripts were sequenced. Libraries were prepared by immunoSEQ multiplex PCR; TCRdb keeps only in-frame clonotypes and omits some of them. The sample contains around 310,000 clones, around 10% of which appear only once. V lost 4 bases to trimming and J lost 0 bases; unmatched junction nucleotides: 2. CDR1 is SGHTA, CDR2 FQGTGA, per germline. This CDR3 is built from 17 residues. Study-wide findings and caveats: More deletions and fewer insertions at VDJ junctions were found in patients with type 1 diabetes.

The sequence derives from a woman in her twenties or thirties in good health. This chain uses TRBV7-3 with TRBJ2-6; 11 positions agree with TRBD1. Sequencing was done on a sample of naive CD4+ T cells from blood. CDR3 in amino acids: CASSWTGGISGANVLTF. The CDR3 DNA is TGTGCCAGCAGCTGGACAGGGGGCATCTCTGGGGCCAACGTCCTGACTTTC.